This is a list of T cell receptor beta chains from one sample in a study of T cell clusters in autoimmune cytopenias. TCRdb re-called the multiplex PCR reads, yielding one record per CDR3 amino acid sequence without DNA. This sample's table reports fewer than 5,500 distinct CDR3 sequences. These sequences were also reported in another study, on T cell repertoires in aging, cancer and after chemotherapy.

Sequencing used peripheral blood. These receptors were obtained from a human donor in good health. CDR3s include the opening cysteine and the closing phenylalanine or tryptophan. Clone size is not always given. Where it is, it says once, few, many or a class for expanded clones.

j_call | clone_size | v_call | cdr3_aa
TRBJ1-1 | . | TRBV20-1 | CSAAGGGNTEAFF
TRBJ2-1 | medium-sized | TRBV18 | CASSPARLWNEQFF
TRBJ1-1 | . | TRBV15 | CATSRDMGAEAFF
TRBJ2-2 | medium-sized | TRBV12-3/TRBV12-4 | CASSVRGYTGELFF
TRBJ1-1 | . | TRBV7-2 | CASSVRPGQGNTEAFF
TRBJ1-2 | . | TRBV12-3/TRBV12-4 | CASSLGTGKSYGYTF
TRBJ2-2 | . | TRBV2 | CASSPFALSGKNTGELFF
TRBJ1-2 | medium-sized | TRBV11-2 | CASSLDLAGAGYTF
TRBJ2-5 | medium-sized | TRBV5-4 | CASSLWSGVETQYF
TRBJ2-1 | . | TRBV12-3/TRBV12-4 | CASSSVDTNFDEQFF
TRBJ2-7 | . | TRBV5-4 | CASSLAGTGLEQYF
TRBJ2-3 | medium-sized | TRBV19 | CASSWGGTDTQYF
TRBJ1-2 | . | TRBV14 | CASSPSGTRSHYGYTF
TRBJ1-6 | medium-sized | TRBV27 | CASSLTGEGSPLHF
TRBJ2-5 | medium-sized | TRBV30 | CAWSGDTQETQYF
TRBJ1-1 | medium-sized | TRBV10-3 | CAISVTTGNTEAFF
TRBJ1-1 | medium-sized | TRBV30 | CAWRGTFRQITFF
TRBJ2-7 | medium-sized | TRBV11-1 | CASSADPGQGDEQYF
TRBJ2-1 | medium-sized | TRBV19 | CASSQGYRQIYNEQFF
TRBJ1-4 | medium-sized | TRBV5-6 | CASSRVTQRNEKLFF
TRBJ1-2 | medium-sized | TRBV18 | CASSPTDRQSYGYTF
TRBJ1-2 | . | TRBV20-1 | CSALDTDYGYTF
TRBJ2-7 | medium-sized | TRBV18 | CASSPDIHSYEQYF
TRBJ1-1 | medium-sized | TRBV27 | CATQRAGVNTEAFF
TRBJ2-3 | medium-sized | TRBV5-4 | CASSLTVAGRFADTQYF
TRBJ1-2 | medium-sized | TRBV6-5 | CASSYSTPGQGPNYGYTF
TRBJ1-2 | medium-sized | TRBV5-6 | CASSLDPYYGYTF
TRBJ2-6 | medium-sized | TRBV30 | CAWSVRLAGANVLTF
TRBJ2-2 | . | TRBV20-1 | CSARDFAGGTGELFF
TRBJ2-1 | medium-sized | TRBV19 | CASSPMSANEQFF
TRBJ2-1 | . | TRBV4-2 | CASSQDFGDYLEQFF
TRBJ2-5 | . | TRBV20-1 | CSARWDFQETQYF
TRBJ2-6 | . | TRBV20-1 | CSATRQGLGSGANVLTF
TRBJ2-3 | . | TRBV11-2 | CASSLGRADTQYF
TRBJ2-7 | medium-sized | TRBV7-6 | CASSPSSGRYEQYF
TRBJ2-5 | medium-sized | TRBV6-1 | CASSVSGGAQETQYF
TRBJ2-5 | medium-sized | TRBV15 | CATSRVLGTGVETQYF
TRBJ1-4 | . | TRBV20-1 | CSARDGARGTNEKLFF
TRBJ1-1 | medium-sized | TRBV29-1 | CSVEVNRNTEAFF
TRBJ2-5 | . | TRBV29-1 | CSVEDRAGETQYF
TRBJ1-1 | . | TRBV20-1 | CSAPGRSTEAFF
TRBJ2-1 | . | TRBV19 | CASSSGGAWSYNEQFF
TRBJ2-2 | . | TRBV11-2 | CASSLQATGELFF
TRBJ2-3 | medium-sized | TRBV7-9 | CASSSSGGTDTQYF
TRBJ1-1 | . | TRBV7-4 | CASSFGTTNTEAFF
TRBJ1-5 | medium-sized | TRBV19 | CASSPWDRNQPQHF
TRBJ1-1 | medium-sized | TRBV30 | CAWSVRAANPEAFF
TRBJ1-4 | medium-sized | TRBV19 | CASSLERNEKLFF
TRBJ2-3 | . | TRBV29-1 | CSVDAGGRTDTQYF
TRBJ2-2 | medium-sized | TRBV14 | CASSQGGLPGELFF
TRBJ2-7 | . | TRBV6-1 | CASSELGPEGLAVYYEQYF
TRBJ2-7 | medium-sized | TRBV19 | CASSSRGRRDYEQYF
TRBJ1-2 | . | TRBV18 | CASSPPSSGDLTF
TRBJ1-5 | . | TRBV13 | CASSLGNQPQHF